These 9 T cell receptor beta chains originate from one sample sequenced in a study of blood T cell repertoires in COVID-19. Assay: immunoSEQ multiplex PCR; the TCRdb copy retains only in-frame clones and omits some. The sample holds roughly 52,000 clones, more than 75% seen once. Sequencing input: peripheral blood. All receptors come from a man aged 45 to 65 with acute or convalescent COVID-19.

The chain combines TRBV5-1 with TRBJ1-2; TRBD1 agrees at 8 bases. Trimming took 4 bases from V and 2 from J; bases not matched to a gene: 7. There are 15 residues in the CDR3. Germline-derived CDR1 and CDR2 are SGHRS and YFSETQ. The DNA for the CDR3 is TGCGCCAGCAGCAGAACGACAGGGGCGAACTATGGCTACACCTTC. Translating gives CASSRTTGANYGYTF.

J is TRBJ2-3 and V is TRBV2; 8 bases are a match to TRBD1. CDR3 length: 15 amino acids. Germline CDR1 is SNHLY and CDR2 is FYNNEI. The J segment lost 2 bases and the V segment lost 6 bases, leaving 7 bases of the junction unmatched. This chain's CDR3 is CASSTRQGSTDTQYF. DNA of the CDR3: TGTGCCAGCAGCACAAGACAGGGGTCCACAGATACGCAGTATTTT.

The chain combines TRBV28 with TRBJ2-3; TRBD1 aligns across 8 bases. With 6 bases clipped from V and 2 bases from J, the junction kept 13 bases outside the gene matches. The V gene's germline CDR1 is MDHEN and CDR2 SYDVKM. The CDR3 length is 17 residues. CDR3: CASRTTLGQGNTDTQYF. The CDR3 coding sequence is TGTGCCAGCAGGACGACCCTCGGACAGGGAAACACAGATACGCAGTATTTT.

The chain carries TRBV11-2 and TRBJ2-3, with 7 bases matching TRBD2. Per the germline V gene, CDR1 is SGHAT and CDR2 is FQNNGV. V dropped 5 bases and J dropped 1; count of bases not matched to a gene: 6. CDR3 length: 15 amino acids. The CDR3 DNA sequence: TGTGCCAGCAGCCTCAGCGGGGACCGCACAGATACGCAGTATTTT. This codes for CASSLSGDRTDTQYF.

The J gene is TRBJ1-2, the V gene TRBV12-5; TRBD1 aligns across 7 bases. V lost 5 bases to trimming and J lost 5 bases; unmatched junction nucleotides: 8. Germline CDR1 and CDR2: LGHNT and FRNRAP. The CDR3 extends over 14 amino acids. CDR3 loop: CASGLGDSGYGYTF. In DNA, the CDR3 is TGTGCTAGTGGTCTCGGGGACAGCGGGTATGGCTACACCTTC.

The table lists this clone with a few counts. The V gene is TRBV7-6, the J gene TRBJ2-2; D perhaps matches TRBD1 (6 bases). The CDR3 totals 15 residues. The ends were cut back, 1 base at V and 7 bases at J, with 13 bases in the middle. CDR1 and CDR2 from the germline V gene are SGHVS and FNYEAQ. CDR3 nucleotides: TGTGCCAGCAGCTTAGGCCAAGCGACAGGCGGGGAGCTGTTTTTT. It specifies CASSLGQATGGELFF.

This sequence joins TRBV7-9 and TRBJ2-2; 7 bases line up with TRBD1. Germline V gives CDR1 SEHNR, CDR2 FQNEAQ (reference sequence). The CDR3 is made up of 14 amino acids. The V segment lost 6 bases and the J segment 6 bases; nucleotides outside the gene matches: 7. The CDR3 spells CASSFSQGSGELFF. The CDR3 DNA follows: TGTGCCAGCAGTTTCTCACAGGGGTCCGGGGAGCTGTTTTTT.

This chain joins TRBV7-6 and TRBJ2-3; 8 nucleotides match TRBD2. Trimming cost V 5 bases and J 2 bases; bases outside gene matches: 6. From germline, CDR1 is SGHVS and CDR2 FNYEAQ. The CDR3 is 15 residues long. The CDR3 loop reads CASSLGGRHTDTQYF. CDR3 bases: TGTGCCAGCAGCCTAGGCGGGAGGCACACAGATACGCAGTATTTT.

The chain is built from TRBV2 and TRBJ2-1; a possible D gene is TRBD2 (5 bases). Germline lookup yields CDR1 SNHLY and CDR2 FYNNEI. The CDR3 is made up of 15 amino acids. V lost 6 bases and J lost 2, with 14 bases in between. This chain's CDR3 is CASRELESAYNEQFF. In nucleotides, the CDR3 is TGTGCCAGCAGAGAACTAGAGTCGGCCTACAATGAGCAGTTCTTC.